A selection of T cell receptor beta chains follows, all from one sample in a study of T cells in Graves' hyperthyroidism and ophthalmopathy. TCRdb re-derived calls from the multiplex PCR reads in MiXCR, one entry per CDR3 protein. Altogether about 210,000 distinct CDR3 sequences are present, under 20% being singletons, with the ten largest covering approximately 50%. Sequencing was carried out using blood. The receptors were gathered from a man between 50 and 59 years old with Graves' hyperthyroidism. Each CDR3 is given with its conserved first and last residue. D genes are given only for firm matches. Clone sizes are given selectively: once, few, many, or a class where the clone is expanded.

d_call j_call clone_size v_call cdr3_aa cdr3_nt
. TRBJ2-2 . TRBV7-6 CASIQRGRGGELFF TGTGCCAGCATTCAAAGGGGACGGGGCGGGGAGCTGTTTTTT
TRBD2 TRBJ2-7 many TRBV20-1 CSASPREAYEQYF TGCAGTGCTAGCCCGCGGGAGGCCTACGAGCAGTACTTC
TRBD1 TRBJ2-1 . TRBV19 CASRTGTGHEQFF TGTGCCAGTAGGACAGGGACCGGGCATGAGCAGTTCTTC
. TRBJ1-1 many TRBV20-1 CSARVRLEETKAFF TGCAGTGCTAGAGTACGTTTGGAGGAGACAAAAGCTTTCTTT
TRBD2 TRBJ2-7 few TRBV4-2 CASSRGTSDSYEQYF TGTGCCAGCAGCCGAGGGACTAGCGATTCCTACGAGCAGTACTTC
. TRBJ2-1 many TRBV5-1 CASSGSSTYNEQFF TGCGCCAGCAGCGGCTCCTCTACCTACAATGAGCAGTTCTTC
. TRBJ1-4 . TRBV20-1 CSARDNRVGEKLFF TGCAGTGCTAGAGATAACAGAGTGGGGGAAAAACTGTTTTTT
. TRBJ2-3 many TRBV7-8 CASSLNRDTQYF TGTGCCAGCAGCTTAAACAGGGATACGCAGTATTTT
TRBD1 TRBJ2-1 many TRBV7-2 CASSPGADRGYNEQFF TGTGCCAGCAGCCCGGGCGCGGACAGGGGCTACAATGAGCAGTTCTTC
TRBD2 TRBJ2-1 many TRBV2 CASSATSGRPNEQFF TGTGCCAGCAGCGCTACTAGCGGGAGGCCCAATGAGCAGTTCTTC
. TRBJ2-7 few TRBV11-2 CASSFHSLPYEQYF TGTGCCAGCAGCTTCCACAGCCTCCCCTACGAGCAGTACTTC
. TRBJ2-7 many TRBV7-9 CASSSSFAQGVKGQYF TGTGCCAGCAGCTCATCCTTTGCGCAAGGAGTTAAAGGGCAGTACTTC
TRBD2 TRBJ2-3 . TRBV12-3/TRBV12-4 CASSFGGGWRQYF TGTGCCAGCAGTTTCGGGGGGGGTTGGAGGCAGTATTTT
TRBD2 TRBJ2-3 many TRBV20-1 CSARGLAEYTDTQYF TGCAGTGCTAGAGGACTAGCGGAGTACACAGATACGCAGTATTTT
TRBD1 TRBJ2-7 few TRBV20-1 CSARDHKGTASEQYF TGCAGTGCTAGAGATCACAAGGGGACAGCCTCTGAGCAGTACTTC
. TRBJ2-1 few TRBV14 CASSQEILGRYNEQFF TGTGCCAGCAGCCAAGAAATTCTGGGGAGATACAATGAGCAGTTCTTC
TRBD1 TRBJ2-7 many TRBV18 CASSPGTWTGGFYEQYF TGTGCCAGCTCACCAGGTACCTGGACAGGGGGGTTCTACGAGCAGTACTTC
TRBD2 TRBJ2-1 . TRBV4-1 CAGSQVISGISYNEQFF TGCGCCGGCAGCCAAGTGATTAGCGGGATCTCCTACAATGAGCAGTTCTTC
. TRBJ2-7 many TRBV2 CASRVYEQYF TGTGCCAGCAGGGTCTACGAGCAGTACTTC
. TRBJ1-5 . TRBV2 CASRQSAGSSNQPQHF TGTGCCAGCAGACAGTCCGCCGGATCTAGCAATCAGCCCCAGCATTTT
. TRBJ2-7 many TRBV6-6 CASSYSMFTRDRNEQYF TGTGCCAGCAGTTACTCGATGTTCACCAGGGATAGGAACGAGCAGTACTTC
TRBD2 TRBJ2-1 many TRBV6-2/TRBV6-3 CASSYGGGRIYNEQFF TGTGCCAGCAGTTACGGAGGCGGGAGAATTTACAATGAGCAGTTCTTC
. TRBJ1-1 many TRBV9 CASSVGVGDTEAFF TGTGCCAGCAGCGTAGGTGTAGGGGACACTGAAGCTTTCTTT
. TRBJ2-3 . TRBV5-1 CASSLGGSTAPDTQYF TGCGCCAGCAGCTTGGGGGGTAGCACAGCGCCAGATACGCAGTATTTT
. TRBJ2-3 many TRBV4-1 CASSQDILGTDTQYF TGCGCCAGCAGCCAAGACATCCTAGGCACAGATACGCAGTATTTT
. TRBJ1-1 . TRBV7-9 CASSLIGGNTEAFF TGCGCCAGCAGCCTAATAGGGGGGAACACTGAAGCTTTCTTT
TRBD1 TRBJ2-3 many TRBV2 CATGTDRSTDTQYF TGTGCCACCGGGACAGACCGTAGCACAGATACGCAGTATTTT